These 9 T cell receptor beta chains were all obtained from the same sample, sequenced in a study of T-cell memory formation after mild COVID-19. TCRdb passed the 5' RACE reads through MiXCR, listing each CDR3 protein once. The repertoire consists of 120,000 to 150,000 distinct CDR3 sequences, with 14% to 15% occurring once and the leading ten covering 25% to 30%. Material for sequencing was PBMCs or a T cell subset sorted from them (not recorded which). The receptor source for this set is an adult woman who had mild COVID-19 (a few samples of this study predate the infection). Cell type and time point are not known.

This clonotype was observed a handful of times. The J gene is TRBJ2-7, the V gene TRBV20-1; tentatively, D is TRBD1 or TRBD2 (5 bases each). The CDR3 contains 12 residues. The V gene lost 0 bases and the J gene lost 7 bases, with 10 bases spanning the gap. In germline, CDR1 is DFQATT, CDR2 SNEGSKA (reference sequence). The CDR3: CSARDWGWEQYF. The CDR3 nucleotides read TGCAGTGCTAGAGATTGGGGGTGGGAGCAGTACTTC.

This clonotype was observed a few times. The chain uses TRBV5-6 and TRBJ2-5; 9 nucleotides agree with TRBD1. The J segment lost 3 bases and the V segment lost 4 bases, leaving 7 bases of the junction unmatched. Germline V gives CDR1 SGHDT, CDR2 YYEEEE. The CDR3 length is 15 residues. The CDR3 loop is CASSPGDRVEETQYF. The CDR3 DNA reads as TGTGCCAGCAGCCCCGGGGACAGGGTAGAAGAGACCCAGTACTTC.

This clonotype showed up just a few times. This sequence joins TRBV7-6 and TRBJ1-2; 9 nucleotides align to TRBD1. CDR3 length: 14 amino acids. J was trimmed by 6 bases and V by 4 bases; bases with no gene match: 6. The germline V gene encodes CDR1 SGHVS and CDR2 FNYEAQ. CDR3 residues: CASSSTGGANGYTF. The CDR3 DNA reads as TGTGCCAGCAGCTCGACAGGGGGGGCGAATGGCTACACCTTC.

In its sample, this clonotype was seen a few times. The V call is TRBV7-9, the J call TRBJ1-1; no clear D gene. The V and J ends lost 1 base and 7 bases respectively, with 16 bases between them. Germline CDR1 SEHNR, CDR2 FQNEAQ (reference sequence). CDR3 size: 15 residues. The CDR3 bases are TGTGCCAGCAGCTTAGAGGACTTCCCTAGGATTGAAGCTTTCTTT. Residues: CASSLEDFPRIEAFF.

The sample holds a few counts of this clonotype. The chain uses TRBV12-3 or TRBV12-4 and TRBJ1-1; TRBD1 aligns across 9 bases. This CDR3 contains 14 residues. V was clipped by 5 bases and J by 7 bases; unmatched bases: 8. The CDR3 DNA reads TGTGCCAGCAGTCCCGGGACAGGGCTTGGTGAAGCTTTCTTT. Protein: CASSPGTGLGEAFF.

This clonotype was counted only a few times. V gene TRBV9 combines with J gene TRBJ2-7, with unresolved D. In germline, CDR1 is SGDLS, CDR2 YYNGEE. Trimming pared 1 base from V and 0 bases from J, leaving 8 bases between. The CDR3 totals 14 residues. The CDR3 spells CASSVYDISYEQYF. The DNA for the CDR3 is TGTGCCAGCAGCGTATACGACATCTCCTACGAGCAGTACTTC.

The sample holds a few counts of this clonotype. V usage is TRBV20-1 and J usage is TRBJ2-7; D unresolved. The ends were cut back, 6 bases at V and 5 bases at J, with 11 bases in the middle. The CDR3 totals 11 residues. Germline V gene sequence: CDR1 DFQATT, CDR2 SNEGSKA (reference sequence). The CDR3 loop is CSALFVNEQYF. The CDR3 coding sequence is TGCAGTGCCCTGTTCGTGAACGAGCAGTACTTC.

The CDR3 here is CASTKGLAVVTDTQYF. The CDR3 DNA reads as TGTGCCAGCACCAAGGGACTAGCGGTCGTCACAGATACGCAGTATTTT. The chain has TRBV6-2 or TRBV6-3 and TRBJ2-3, with 11 bases fitting TRBD2. V lost 7 bases, J lost 2 bases, and 8 bases stayed unmatched. Germline assignment: CDR1 MNHEY and CDR2 SVGEGT. This CDR3 region has 16 residues.

This clonotype has only a few counts. V gene TRBV7-2 combines with J gene TRBJ2-5; 12 bases match TRBD2. The CDR3 is made up of 16 amino acids. Per the germline V gene, CDR1 is SGHTA and CDR2 is FQGNSA. With V trimmed by 6 bases and J by 5 bases, 10 bases remained unmatched. CDR3 nucleotide sequence: TGTGCCAGCAGTCTCCCTAGCGGGGGGGCCGGGGAGACCCAGTACTTC. It specifies CASSLPSGGAGETQYF.